The 5 T cell receptor beta chains reported below all come from one sample, sequenced in a study of blood T cell repertoires in COVID-19. Generated by immunoSEQ multiplex PCR, the TCRdb table keeps only in-frame clones and is missing some. The top ten hold 18% of the sample, which has 150,000 to 200,000 clones, over 75% seen once. The sequencing input was peripheral blood. Source of these receptors: a person in their 70s with COVID-19, enrolled during active disease.

The J gene is TRBJ2-4, the V gene TRBV2; 10 bases align to TRBD1. Unmatched junction bases numbered 6, after V lost 0 bases and J lost 7 bases. The CDR3 length is 16 residues. Germline-derived CDR1 and CDR2 are SNHLY and FYNNEI. The CDR3 DNA reads as TGTGCCAGCAGTGAAGCCCAAGGGGGACAGGGGAACATTCAGTACTTC. It codes for CASSEAQGGQGNIQYF. The whole variable domain, remainder taken from reference TRBV2 and TRBJ2-4, is EPEVTQTPSHQVTQMGQEVILRCVPISNHLYFYWYRQILGQKVEFLVSFYNNEISEKSEIFDDQFSVERPDGSNFTLKIRSTKLEDSAMYFCASSEAQGGQGNIQYFGAGTRLSVL.

This sequence joins TRBV5-1 and TRBJ2-1, with D possibly TRBD1 on 6 matching bases. Trimming stripped 3 bases from V and 2 bases from J, with 15 bases between. The CDR3 covers 16 residues. Germline CDR1 reads SGHRS; CDR2 reads YFSETQ. CDR3 protein: CASSWGDRSPYNEQFF. The CDR3 region has the DNA TGCGCCAGCAGCTGGGGTGACAGGTCCCCCTACAATGAGCAGTTCTTC.

This clone was found a few times. The chain joins TRBV28 to TRBJ1-4; D is perhaps TRBD1 (5 bases). Trimming took 6 bases from V and 10 from J, leaving 15 bases between them. Per the germline V gene, CDR1 is MDHEN and CDR2 is SYDVKM. This CDR3 is 13 amino acids long. CDR3 protein: CASSQGEGRKLFF. The CDR3 nucleotides read TGTGCCAGCAGCCAAGGGGAGGGGCGAAAACTGTTTTTT.

The chain uses TRBV5-1 and TRBJ2-2; 9 bases fit TRBD2. Per germline, CDR1 SGHRS and CDR2 YFSETQ. V lost 4 bases and J lost 4; bases outside the gene matches: 5. This CDR3 spans 15 amino acids. The CDR3 DNA sequence: TGCGCCAGCAGCCGGCTAGCGGGAAGCACCGGGGAGCTGTTTTTT. Translating it yields CASSRLAGSTGELFF. The full variable domain, in which reference TRBV5-1 and TRBJ2-2 provide the parts outside the CDR3, is KAGVTQTPRYLIKTRGQQVTLSCSPISGHRSVSWYQQTPGQGLQFLFEYFSETQRNKGNFPGRFSGRQFSNSRSEMNVSTLELGDSALYLCASSRLAGSTGELFFGEGSRLTVL.

The chain has TRBV29-1 and TRBJ1-1, with D possibly matching TRBD1 (5 bases). CDR3 size: 13 residues. The germline CDR1 and CDR2 sequences are SQVTM and ANQGSEA. The V gene lost 8 bases and the J gene lost 1 base, with 14 bases spanning the gap. CDR3 sequence (DNA): TGCAGCCCTCCGAACGGGGGGAACACTGAAGCTTTCTTT. Encoded protein: CSPPNGGNTEAFF.